This passage covers 26 T cell receptor beta chains from one sample sequenced in a study of early T cells in non-severe SARS-CoV-2 infection. TCRdb analysed the 5' RACE reads with MiXCR anew, one entry per CDR3 protein. There are 70,000 to 95,000 distinct CDR3 sequences in the sample; 14% to 15% occur only once, and 0.5% to 0.75% lies in the top ten. The sample taken for sequencing was whole blood. These receptor sequences come from an adult who was a healthcare worker with PCR-confirmed SARS-CoV-2 infection or an uninfected control (not recorded which).

The chain employs TRBV4-1 and TRBJ2-5, with D possibly called TRBD1 or TRBD2 (5 bases each). V lost 3 bases to trimming and J lost 4 bases, with 18 bases between them. This CDR3 comprises 16 residues. From germline, CDR1 is MGHRA and CDR2 YSYEKL. CDR3 protein: CASSHGNKRGGETQYF. The CDR3 DNA reads as TGCGCCAGCAGCCACGGTAATAAACGGGGCGGAGAGACCCAGTACTTC.

The chain uses TRBV27 and TRBJ2-5; D is ambiguous. CDR3 size: 12 residues. The germline V gene has CDR1 MNHEY and CDR2 SMNVEV (reference sequence). The V gene lost 3 bases and the J gene lost 1 base, with 3 bases spanning the gap. In DNA, the CDR3 is TGTGCCAGCAGTTTTTTCCAAGAGACCCAGTACTTC. Translation: CASSFFQETQYF.

This clonotype was recorded at least ten times. This sequence joins TRBV3-1 and TRBJ1-2, with a possible D match to TRBD1 (5 bases). The CDR3 is 14 amino acids. V lost 0 bases, J lost 7 bases, and 12 bases lay in between. Germline CDR1 is LGHDT and CDR2 is YNNKEL (reference sequence). Written as DNA, the CDR3 is TGTGCCAGCAGCCAAGATCCGGCAGGGTCTGGCTACACCTTC. Amino acid sequence: CASSQDPAGSGYTF.

This clonotype was seen at least ten times. The chain has TRBV6-6 and TRBJ1-1, with unresolved D. The germline V gene has CDR1 MNHNY and CDR2 SVGAGI (reference sequence). V lost 5 bases and J lost 4, with 11 bases in between. The CDR3 sequence is 13 residues long. The CDR3 spells CASSHREATEAFF. The CDR3 region has the DNA TGTGCCAGCAGTCACCGGGAAGCCACTGAAGCTTTCTTT.

This clonotype has a handful of counts. The gene calls are TRBV4-1 and TRBJ1-1; the D is unclear. The CDR3 consists of 14 residues. Germline lookup yields CDR1 MGHRA and CDR2 YSYEKL. Trimming stripped 3 bases from V and 6 bases from J, with 14 bases between. The CDR3 here is CASSHGLRGPEAFF. DNA for the CDR3: TGCGCCAGCAGCCACGGACTCCGGGGTCCTGAAGCTTTCTTT.

This clonotype has a handful of counts. This chain links TRBV15 with TRBJ2-5, with no clear D. The CDR3 extends over 15 amino acids. Germline CDR1 LNHNV, CDR2 YYDKDF (reference sequence). V was cut by 0 bases and J by 4 bases, with 12 bases left in between. Written as DNA, the CDR3 is TGTGCCACCAGCAGAGACAGTGGAATGGGAGAGACCCAGTACTTC. The encoded protein is CATSRDSGMGETQYF.

This clonotype was found many times. The chain is built from TRBV7-7 and TRBJ2-5, with TRBD2 as a possible D gene (7 bases). Trimming shortened V by 1 base and J by 1 base, and 10 bases separated the two germline ends. This CDR3 is 15 amino acids long. Germline-derived CDR1 and CDR2 are SSHAT and FNYEAQ (reference sequence). CDR3 sequence (DNA): TGTGCCAGCAGCTTAGTAAGGGGGGGCCAAGAGACCCAGTACTTC. Its protein product is CASSLVRGGQETQYF.

The rearrangement links TRBV7-6 to TRBJ1-6; tentatively, D is TRBD1 (6 bases). The CDR3 extends over 15 amino acids. The germline CDR1 and CDR2 sequences are SGHVS and FNYEAQ. The germline V and J ends were trimmed by 1 base and 7 bases, with 11 bases remaining between them. In DNA form, the CDR3 reads TGTGCCAGCAGCTTAGGAAGGGGGGAGAATTCACCCCTCCACTTT. Its protein product is CASSLGRGENSPLHF. The full variable domain, rest sourced from reference TRBV7-6 and TRBJ1-6, is GAGVSQSPRYKVTKRGQDVALRCDPISGHVSLYWYRQALGQGPEFLTYFNYEAQQDKSGLPNDRFSAERPEGSISTLTIQRTEQRDSAMYRCASSLGRGENSPLHFGNGTRLTVT.

This clonotype was counted between two and nine times. The chain is built from TRBV15 and TRBJ2-3; 11 bases match TRBD2. V was clipped by 5 bases and J by 3 bases; unmatched bases: 7. This CDR3 is 16 amino acids long. The germline CDR1 and CDR2 sequences are LNHNV and YYDKDF (reference sequence). CDR3 coding DNA: TGTGCCACCAGCCGAATAGCGGGGGGGCGAACAGATACGCAGTATTTT. Amino acids: CATSRIAGGRTDTQYF.

The sample holds a few counts of this clonotype. The rearrangement uses TRBV27 and TRBJ1-2, with a possible D match to TRBD1 (6 bases). This CDR3 contains 14 residues. The germline CDR1 and CDR2 sequences are MNHEY and SMNVEV (reference sequence). The V gene lost 5 bases and the J gene lost 0 bases, with 10 bases spanning the gap. In DNA, the CDR3 is TGTGCCAGCAGTGGGCAGGGGACTAACTATGGCTACACCTTC. This sequence encodes CASSGQGTNYGYTF.

Only one count was recorded for this clonotype. The chain combines TRBV5-4 with TRBJ2-3, with a possible D match to TRBD1 (5 bases). V was cut by 5 bases and J by 2 bases, with 12 bases left in between. CDR3 size: 14 residues. Germline CDR1 is SGHNT and CDR2 is YYREEE (reference sequence). DNA of the CDR3: TGTGCCAGCAGGTTAACAGGAGTCACAGATACGCAGTATTTT. This codes for CASRLTGVTDTQYF.

V and J are TRBV4-1 and TRBJ1-1; D possibly corresponds to TRBD1 (6 bases). The CDR3 has 17 residues. Germline assignment: CDR1 MGHRA and CDR2 YSYEKL. V was pared by 0 bases and J by 0 bases, with 14 bases between. The CDR3 coding sequence is TGCGCCAGCAGCCAAGAGTTCCTGGACAGAATGAACACTGAAGCTTTCTTT. Translation gives CASSQEFLDRMNTEAFF.

This clonotype has more than one count but fewer than ten. CDR3 region: CASSLASGGGKNIQYF. In nucleotides, the CDR3 is TGTGCCAGCAGTTTAGCTAGCGGGGGGGGAAAAAACATTCAGTACTTC. The chain uses TRBV12-3 or TRBV12-4 and TRBJ2-4; 11 bases fit TRBD2. The V segment lost 0 bases and the J segment 4 bases; nucleotides outside the gene matches: 2. The CDR3 consists of 16 residues.

This clonotype came up many times. This sequence joins TRBV6-4 and TRBJ1-1; D call uncertain. The CDR3 loop spans 14 amino acids. V was shortened by 0 bases and J by 5 bases, with 10 bases between the two germline ends. Germline V gene lookup returns CDR1 MRHNA and CDR2 SNTAGT. Here the CDR3 reads CASSDSSKGTEAFF. CDR3 nucleotides: TGTGCCAGCAGTGACTCGAGCAAAGGAACTGAAGCTTTCTTT.

There are a few counts of this clonotype. V is TRBV2 and J is TRBJ2-1; D unclear. V was cut by 2 bases and J by 10 bases, with 12 bases left in between. The CDR3 runs 13 residues. Germline lookup yields CDR1 SNHLY and CDR2 FYNNEI. CDR3 DNA: TGTGCCAGCAGTGAACCCACACAATTCGAGCAGTTCTTC. It encodes CASSEPTQFEQFF.

V gene TRBV10-3 combines with J gene TRBJ2-5; D gene ambiguous. The CDR3 is 13 amino acids. Germline V lookup: CDR1 ENHRY, CDR2 SYGVKD. V shed 0 bases and J shed 11 bases, with 13 bases lying between them. The CDR3 sequence: CAISESSSRNQYF. DNA for the CDR3: TGTGCCATCAGTGAGTCGAGTTCTAGAAATCAGTACTTC.

This clonotype was detected a few times. This chain links TRBV5-6 with TRBJ2-7, with a possible D match to TRBD1 (6 bases). The CDR3 covers 14 residues. Germline-derived CDR1 and CDR2 are SGHDT and YYEEEE. V was pared by 4 bases and J by 0 bases, with 11 bases between. The CDR3 spells CASSPGVISYEQYV. The CDR3 DNA reads as TGTGCCAGCAGCCCAGGGGTTATCTCCTACGAGCAGTACGTC.

In its sample, this clonotype was seen a few times. The chain combines TRBV7-2 with TRBJ2-3; 9 bases line up with TRBD2. V shed 0 bases, J shed 5 bases, and the junction held 9 bases outside the gene matches. Germline CDR1 and CDR2: SGHTA and FQGNSA. This CDR3 contains 17 residues. The CDR3 coding sequence is TGTGCCAGCAGCTTAGCTAGCGGGGGATTTTCAAAAGATACGCAGTATTTT. It translates to CASSLASGGFSKDTQYF. Using reference TRBV7-2 and TRBJ2-3 for the parts outside the CDR3, the full variable domain is GAGVSQSPSNKVTEKGKDVELRCDPISGHTALYWYRQSLGQGLEFLIYFQGNSAPDKSGLPSDRFSAERTGGSVSTLTIQRTQQEDSAVYLCASSLASGGFSKDTQYFGPGTRLTVL.

This clonotype was observed a few times. The chain uses TRBV5-1 and TRBJ2-1; the D call may be TRBD1 or TRBD2 (5 bases each). Deletions cut 5 bases from V and 10 bases from J, with 25 bases between. Germline CDR1 reads SGHRS; CDR2 reads YFSETQ. The CDR3 consists of 16 residues. CDR3 loop: CASRLGTSFTEGEQFF. The CDR3 nucleotides are TGCGCCAGCAGGCTGGGAACATCCTTTACTGAGGGGGAGCAGTTCTTC.

This clonotype was observed at least ten times. The gene calls are TRBV7-6 and TRBJ2-5, with D unresolved. V was cut by 5 bases and J by 0 bases, with 7 bases left in between. Germline V lookup: CDR1 SGHVS, CDR2 FNYEAQ. The CDR3 is 13 residues long. CDR3 loop: CASSPKNQETQYF. CDR3 bases: TGTGCCAGCAGCCCCAAGAACCAAGAGACCCAGTACTTC.

CDR3: CASSDTVQPGPTNEKLFF. The DNA for the CDR3 is TGTGCCAGCTCAGACACTGTACAACCGGGCCCAACTAATGAAAAACTGTTTTTT. V usage is TRBV18 and J usage is TRBJ1-4; no clear D gene. The germline V gene encodes CDR1 KGHSH and CDR2 LQKENI. This CDR3 has 18 residues. Trimming removed 5 bases at V and 0 bases at J, with 19 bases between.

This clonotype has just a few counts. The chain uses TRBV3-1 and TRBJ2-4; possibly TRBD2 for D (5 bases). The CDR3 runs to 13 residues. V was cut by 3 bases and J by 9 bases, with 12 bases left in between. Per germline, CDR1 LGHDT and CDR2 YNNKEL (reference sequence). This chain's CDR3 is CASSQGSVGIQYF. DNA for the CDR3: TGTGCCAGCAGCCAGGGGAGTGTCGGCATTCAGTACTTC. The full variable domain, rest sourced from reference TRBV3-1 and TRBJ2-4, is DTAVSQTPKYLVTQMGNDKSIKCEQNLGHDTMYWYKQDSKKFLKIMFSYNNKELIINETVPNRFSPKSPDKAHLNLHINSLELGDSAVYFCASSQGSVGIQYFGAGTRLSVL.

In its sample, this clonotype was seen a few times. V is TRBV29-1 and J is TRBJ1-2; D is undetermined. Germline-derived CDR1 and CDR2 are SQVTM and ANQGSEA. V lost 2 bases and J lost 4, with 11 bases in between. This CDR3 is built from 13 residues. The CDR3 sequence is CSVEIPEAYGYTF. DNA of the CDR3: TGCAGCGTTGAAATACCAGAAGCCTATGGCTACACCTTC.

This clonotype was seen repeatedly, ten times or more. The chain couples TRBV29-1 to TRBJ2-3; possible D gene TRBD2, 7 bases. The CDR3 covers 15 residues. Looked up from germline, CDR1 is SQVTM and CDR2 is ANQGSEA. V lost 3 bases, J lost 4 bases, and 17 bases lay in between. The CDR3 here is CSVDVFGGRPDTQYF. The DNA for the CDR3 is TGCAGCGTTGACGTCTTCGGGGGGCGACCAGATACGCAGTATTTT.

The chain carries TRBV13 and TRBJ2-3, with a possible D match to TRBD2 (6 bases). CDR1 and CDR2 (germline): PRHDT, FYEKMQ (reference sequence). The CDR3 contains 14 residues. V was pared by 5 bases and J by 7 bases, with 16 bases between. The CDR3 sequence: CASSPGTPINTQYF. The CDR3, as DNA: TGTGCCAGCAGCCCCGGGACTCCCATTAATACGCAGTATTTT.

This chain connects TRBV27 to TRBJ1-6, with TRBD1 matching 11 bases. From germline, CDR1 is MNHEY and CDR2 SMNVEV (reference sequence). V was clipped by 3 bases and J by 6 bases; unmatched bases: 1. This CDR3 comprises 15 residues. This CDR3 is CASSFGTGGNSPLHF. As DNA, the CDR3 is TGTGCCAGCAGTTTCGGGACAGGGGGTAATTCACCCCTCCACTTT.